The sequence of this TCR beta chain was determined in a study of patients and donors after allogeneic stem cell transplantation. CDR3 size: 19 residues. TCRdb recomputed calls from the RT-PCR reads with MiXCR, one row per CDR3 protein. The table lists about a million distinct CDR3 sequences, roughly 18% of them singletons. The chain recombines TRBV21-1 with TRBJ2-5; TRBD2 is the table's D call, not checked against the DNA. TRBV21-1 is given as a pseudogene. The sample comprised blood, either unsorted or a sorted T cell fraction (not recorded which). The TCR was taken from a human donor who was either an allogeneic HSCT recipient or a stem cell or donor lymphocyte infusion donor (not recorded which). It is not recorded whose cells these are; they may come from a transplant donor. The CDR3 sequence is CASPSPGSGGLPKQETQYF. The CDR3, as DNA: TGTGCCAGCCCCTCCCCGGGCAGCGGGGGCCTACCTAAACAAGAGACCCAGTACTTC.